This passage covers 24 T cell receptor beta chains from one sample sequenced in a study of T cell responses to AZD1222 COVID-19 vaccine. Repertoires were generated with immunoSEQ multiplex PCR, while TCRdb's copy carries only in-frame clones and drops some. The sample yields around 140,000 clones, about 89% seen once. The source material was peripheral blood, sampled on day 0 of AZD1222 vaccination. The origin of the receptors is an adult in good health.

The V and J genes are TRBV15 and TRBJ1-2; no clear D. Germline CDR1 and CDR2: LNHNV and YYDKDF (reference sequence). The CDR3 runs to 14 residues. Between the trimmed V and J ends, which lost 0 bases and 0 bases, there was a span of 5 bases. CDR3 sequence reads: CATSRDITNYGYTF. The CDR3 DNA reads as TGTGCCACCAGCAGAGACATTACTAACTATGGCTACACCTTC. The full variable domain, in which reference TRBV15 and TRBJ1-2 provide the parts outside the CDR3, is DAMVIQNPRYQVTQFGKPVTLSCSQTLNHNVMYWYQQKSSQAPKLLFHYYDKDFNNEADTPDNFQSRRPNTSFCFLDIRSPGLGDTAMYLCATSRDITNYGYTFGSGTRLTVV.

The chain links TRBV7-6 to TRBJ2-7, with TRBD2 matching 7 bases. CDR3 length: 16 amino acids. V trimming: 3 bases; J trimming: 1 base; junction bases outside the gene matches: 9. CDR1 and CDR2 (germline): SGHVS, FNYEAQ. CDR3 DNA: TGTGCCAGCAGCTTTAAAGGGCTAGCGGAGTCCTACGAGCAGTACTTC. As protein: CASSFKGLAESYEQYF.

This clone came up a few times. The genes are TRBV6-5 and TRBJ2-3; 8 positions match TRBD2. The ends lost 6 bases at V and 2 bases at J; junction bases unmatched: 4. This CDR3 is built from 14 residues. CDR1 is MNHEY and CDR2 is SVGAGI in the germline V gene. The CDR3 bases are TGTGCCAGCAGACCTGGACTAGCCACAGATACGCAGTATTTT. It yields the protein CASRPGLATDTQYF.

V usage is TRBV30 and J usage is TRBJ1-1; 9 bases are shared with TRBD1. The CDR3 sequence is 13 residues long. The germline CDR1 and CDR2 sequences are GTSNPN and SVGIG (reference sequence). With V trimmed by 3 bases and J by 2 bases, 1 base remained unmatched. The CDR3 is CAWRTGGNTEAFF. CDR3 sequence (DNA): TGTGCCTGGAGGACAGGGGGAAACACTGAAGCTTTCTTT.

The V gene is TRBV24-1, the J gene TRBJ2-1; D possibly corresponds to TRBD2 (6 bases). CDR3 length: 12 residues. Germline V gene sequence: CDR1 KGHDR, CDR2 SFDVKD. The V gene lost 3 bases and the J gene lost 14 bases, with 13 bases spanning the gap. CDR3 region: CATSDGLLEKFF. For the CDR3, the DNA is TGTGCCACCAGTGATGGACTACTAGAGAAGTTCTTC.

The chain joins TRBV7-3 to TRBJ2-1; D unresolved. Germline V gene sequence: CDR1 SGHTA, CDR2 FQGTGA. This CDR3 is built from 14 residues. Between the trimmed V and J ends, which lost 5 bases and 2 bases, there was a span of 10 bases. Written as DNA, the CDR3 is TGTGCCAGCAGCACGACCGGTACCTACAATGAGCAGTTCTTC. It specifies CASSTTGTYNEQFF.

The chain uses TRBV5-1 and TRBJ2-4; D is unresolved. CDR3 length: 14 residues. Trimming cost V 0 bases and J 0 bases, with 4 bases left between them. The germline gives CDR1 SGHRS, CDR2 YFSETQ. The CDR3 here is CASSLDIAKNIQYF. The CDR3 DNA follows: TGCGCCAGCAGCTTGGACATAGCCAAAAACATTCAGTACTTC.

This clone was picked up a small number of times. This chain links TRBV12-3 or TRBV12-4 with TRBJ1-2; 7 positions agree with TRBD1. J lost 5 bases, V lost 5 bases, and 5 bases had no gene match. The CDR3 is 13 residues long. The CDR3 protein is CASSRTGLYGYTF. The CDR3 coding sequence is TGTGCCAGCAGTCGGACAGGCTTGTATGGCTACACCTTC.

A few counts support this clone. CDR3 in amino acids: CASSEGSSSYNEQFF. CDR3 DNA sequence: TGTGCCAGCAGTGAAGGTAGCTCCTCCTACAATGAGCAGTTCTTC. This chain joins TRBV6-1 and TRBJ2-1, with D unclear. V dropped 1 base and J dropped 0 bases, with 7 bases sitting between them. This CDR3 has 15 residues. Germline V gene data show CDR1 as MNHNS and CDR2 as SASEGT.

The rearrangement links TRBV5-1 to TRBJ2-3; either TRBD1 or TRBD2 may fit D (5 bases each). Germline CDR1 reads SGHRS; CDR2 reads YFSETQ. This CDR3 is built from 14 residues. Trimming took off 0 bases at V and 5 bases at J, with 10 bases between the two ends. Here the CDR3 DNA reads TGCGCCAGCAGCTTGGAGGGGACGGAAGATACGCAGTATTTT. As protein: CASSLEGTEDTQYF.

The gene calls are TRBV24-1 and TRBJ1-2, with a possible D match to TRBD1 (6 bases). The CDR3 is 14 residues long. With 4 bases removed from V and 4 bases from J, the gap between germline ends came to 12 bases. Germline V gene lookup returns CDR1 KGHDR and CDR2 SFDVKD. CDR3 amino acids: CATSDPEGVYGYTF. In nucleotides, the CDR3 is TGTGCCACCAGTGACCCCGAGGGGGTCTATGGCTACACCTTC.

A single count supports this clone. The rearrangement uses TRBV1 and TRBJ1-5. TRBV1 is noted as a pseudogene. The CDR3 is 16 residues long. DNA for the CDR3: TGCACCAGCAGCCAAGTGGGGGTGAATAGCAATCAGCCCCAGCATTTT. Translation gives CTSSQVGVNSNQPQHF.

The chain combines TRBV5-5 with TRBJ2-2; 8 bases map to TRBD2. After removal of 4 bases from V and 8 bases from J, the junction contained 16 bases not matched to a gene. The CDR3 runs to 17 residues. Germline CDR1 and CDR2: SGHKS and YYEKEE (reference sequence). The CDR3 region is CASSPWVSGDPIGELFF. For the CDR3, the DNA is TGTGCCAGCAGCCCCTGGGTTAGCGGGGACCCGATAGGGGAGCTGTTTTTT.

The chain joins TRBV6-6 to TRBJ1-2; no clear D gene. V lost 7 bases, J lost 8 bases, and 14 bases lay in between. The germline V gene encodes CDR1 MNHNY and CDR2 SVGAGI (reference sequence). The CDR3 has 12 amino acids. CDR3: CASIGEGPGYTF. The DNA for the CDR3 is TGTGCCAGCATCGGAGAAGGCCCCGGCTACACCTTC.

This rearrangement joins TRBV6-6 to TRBJ2-1, with D possibly matching TRBD2 (5 bases). Trimming pared 0 bases from V and 7 bases from J, leaving 16 bases between. The CDR3 loop spans 16 amino acids. The V gene's germline CDR1 is MNHNY and CDR2 SVGAGI (reference sequence). CDR3 sequence (DNA): TGTGCCAGCAGTTACTCGGGTTCGGGTAGAGGGAATGAGCAGTTCTTC. It encodes CASSYSGSGRGNEQFF.

The chain carries TRBV30 and TRBJ2-7; D remains unclear. This CDR3 region has 13 residues. V gave up 0 bases and J gave up 4 bases, with 10 bases separating them. In germline, CDR1 is GTSNPN, CDR2 SVGIG (reference sequence). CDR3 in amino acids: CAWSVSRYYEQYF. CDR3 coding DNA: TGTGCCTGGAGTGTAAGCAGATATTACGAGCAGTACTTC. Filled out from reference TRBV30 and TRBJ2-7, the complete variable domain reads SQTIHQWPATLVQPVGSPLSLECTVEGTSNPNLYWYRQAAGRGLQLLFYSVGIGQISSEVPQNLSASRPQDRQFILSSKKLLLSDSGFYLCAWSVSRYYEQYFGPGTRLTVT.

J is TRBJ2-1 and V is TRBV5-1, with TRBD1 matching over 8 bases. With 3 bases clipped from V and 4 bases from J, the junction kept 9 bases outside the gene matches. Germline values: CDR1 SGHRS, CDR2 YFSETQ. This CDR3 contains 16 residues. CDR3 sequence (DNA): TGCGCCAGCAGCTCTCTAACAGGGGGGTTGTACAATGAGCAGTTCTTC. It translates to CASSSLTGGLYNEQFF.

The CDR3 reads CASSLGPNTDTQYF. CDR3 bases: TGTGCCAGCTCACTGGGGCCCAACACAGATACGCAGTATTTT. The J gene is TRBJ2-3, the V gene TRBV18, with a weak D call TRBD1 (5 bases). The CDR3 contains 14 residues. V lost 4 bases and J 2 bases, leaving 10 bases between the germline ends. Germline V gene lookup returns CDR1 KGHSH and CDR2 LQKENI. The whole variable domain, filled in from reference TRBV18 and TRBJ2-3, reads NAGVMQNPRHLVRRRGQEARLRCSPMKGHSHVYWYRQLPEEGLKFMVYLQKENIIDESGMPKERFSAEFPKEGPSILRIQQVVRGDSAAYFCASSLGPNTDTQYFGPGTRLTVL.

J is TRBJ1-3 and V is TRBV7-9; the match to TRBD1 covers 7 bases. The V segment lost 3 bases and the J segment 1 base; nucleotides outside the gene matches: 6. The CDR3 loop spans 16 amino acids. Germline V lookup: CDR1 SEHNR, CDR2 FQNEAQ (reference sequence). The CDR3 sequence is CASSFQGGASGNTIYF. The CDR3 region has the DNA TGTGCCAGCAGCTTCCAGGGGGGAGCTTCTGGAAACACCATATATTTT.

V is TRBV30 and J is TRBJ2-7; 7 positions agree with TRBD2. Germline lookup yields CDR1 GTSNPN and CDR2 SVGIG (reference sequence). V lost 8 bases and J lost 2; bases outside the gene matches: 6. The CDR3 extends over 12 amino acids. DNA of the CDR3: TGTGCCAGATCTAGCGGCGCCTACGAGCAGTACTTC. Protein product: CARSSGAYEQYF.

This chain connects TRBV6-1 to TRBJ2-7; D might be TRBD2 (5 bases). Germline values: CDR1 MNHNS, CDR2 SASEGT. The CDR3 has 15 amino acids. The V gene lost 3 bases and the J gene lost 4 bases, with 16 bases spanning the gap. The DNA of the CDR3 is TGTGCCAGCAGTGAGCCCGGGGAAATAAGGTACGAGCAGTACTTC. It is translated as CASSEPGEIRYEQYF.

This chain joins TRBV5-4 and TRBJ2-3; 7 nucleotides align to TRBD2. With V trimmed by 1 base and J by 2 bases, 7 bases remained unmatched. From germline, CDR1 is SGHNT and CDR2 YYREEE (reference sequence). This CDR3 region has 16 residues. The CDR3 reads CASSLNAGVITDTQYF. The CDR3 DNA follows: TGTGCCAGCAGCTTGAACGCGGGGGTGATCACAGATACGCAGTATTTT.

The V call is TRBV6-5, the J call TRBJ1-1, with D perhaps matching TRBD1 (6 bases). Trimming removed 0 bases from V and 6 bases from J, with 11 bases in between. The V gene's germline CDR1 is MNHEY and CDR2 SVGAGI. This CDR3 is built from 14 residues. In nucleotides, the CDR3 is TGTGCCAGCAGTTACTCTGAGGGGGAGGCTGAAGCTTTCTTT. Protein product: CASSYSEGEAEAFF.

V and J are TRBV6-5 and TRBJ1-5; D not resolved. Germline V gives CDR1 MNHEY, CDR2 SVGAGI. This CDR3 comprises 15 residues. Deletions cut 0 bases from V and 6 bases from J, with 12 bases between. DNA for the CDR3: TGTGCCAGCAGTTACTCGCAGGAAGGTAGTCAGCCCCAGCATTTT. This gives the protein CASSYSQEGSQPQHF.